This note documents a single TCR beta chain sequence. Its specificity is unknown. This specimen belongs to a study of long-term antiretroviral therapy in people with HIV. Study observations and caveats: It was observed that HIV repertoires exhibited narrower CDR3 length ranges than controls. Relative to transplant donor controls, diversity remained lower despite increasing after ART. Researchers lacked any data on ART adherence, viral resistance or therapy changes.

Before they underwent DNA extraction, samples held roughly 0.95-11 million cryopreserved PBMC. immunoSEQ v3.0 was run at survey level. Data came from immunoSEQ multiplex PCR; TCRdb stores just in-frame clones and leaves some out. The table has tens of thousands of clones, almost 85% seen once; the top ten hold about 6%. The V gene lost 1 base and the J gene lost 0 bases, with 9 bases spanning the gap. The CDR3 loop spans 15 amino acids. Germline V gene data show CDR1 as SGHTA and CDR2 as FQGNSA. This TCR derives from a man between 18 and 35 years old with HIV. Sequencing was performed on unsorted PBMCs, taken 0.6 years after starting antiretroviral therapy. The chain recombines TRBV7-2 with TRBJ1-1; D remains ambiguous. Written as DNA, the CDR3 is TGTGCCAGCAGCTTAGGGGCCGGATTGAACACTGAAGCTTTCTTT. Encoded protein: CASSLGAGLNTEAFF. Full variable domain (outside the CDR3, taken from reference TRBV7-2 and TRBJ1-1): GAGVSQSPSNKVTEKGKDVELRCDPISGHTALYWYRQSLGQGLEFLIYFQGNSAPDKSGLPSDRFSAERTGGSVSTLTIQRTQQEDSAVYLCASSLGAGLNTEAFFGQGTRLTVV.